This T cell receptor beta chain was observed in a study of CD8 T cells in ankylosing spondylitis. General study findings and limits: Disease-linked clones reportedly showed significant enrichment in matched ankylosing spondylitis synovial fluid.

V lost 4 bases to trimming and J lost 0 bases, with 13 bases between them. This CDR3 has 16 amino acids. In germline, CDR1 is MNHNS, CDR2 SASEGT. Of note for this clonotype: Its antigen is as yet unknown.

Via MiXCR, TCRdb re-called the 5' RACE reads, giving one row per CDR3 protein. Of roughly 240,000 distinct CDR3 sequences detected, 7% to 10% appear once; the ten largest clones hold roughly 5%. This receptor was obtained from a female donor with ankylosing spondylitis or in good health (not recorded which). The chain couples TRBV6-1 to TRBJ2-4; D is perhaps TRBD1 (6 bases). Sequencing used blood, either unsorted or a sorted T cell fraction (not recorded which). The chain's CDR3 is CASSAGTYLAKNIQYF. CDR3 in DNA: TGTGCCAGCAGTGCCGGGACATATCTAGCCAAAAACATTCAGTACTTC.